A single sample is the source of the 18 T cell receptor beta chains below, sequenced in a study of T cell responses to AZD1222 COVID-19 vaccine. Using immunoSEQ multiplex PCR, the repertoire was profiled, and TCRdb retains in-frame clones only, with some absent. The table shows about 180,000 clones, with around 90% occurring only once. The material sequenced was peripheral blood, taken on day 0 of AZD1222 vaccination. The receptors were gathered from an adult in good health.

The chain carries TRBV5-1 and TRBJ1-2; D is perhaps TRBD1 (5 bases). V was cut by 0 bases and J by 2 bases, with 11 bases left in between. The germline gives CDR1 SGHRS, CDR2 YFSETQ. This CDR3 comprises 15 residues. The CDR3 region has the DNA TGCGCCAGCAGCTTGGTTCAGGGTGCGAACTATGGCTACACCTTC. Translated, it gives CASSLVQGANYGYTF.

The chain couples TRBV15 to TRBJ1-5; a possible D gene is TRBD1 (5 bases). Per germline, CDR1 LNHNV and CDR2 YYDKDF (reference sequence). V dropped 0 bases and J dropped 4 bases, with 13 bases sitting between them. The CDR3 length is 16 residues. CDR3 protein: CATSRDTAGRNQPQHF. The CDR3, as DNA: TGTGCCACCAGCAGAGATACGGCAGGGAGAAATCAGCCCCAGCATTTT.

V usage is TRBV5-8 and J usage is TRBJ2-5; D is undetermined. Germline CDR1 is SGHTS and CDR2 is YDEGEE. The CDR3 length is 13 residues. The ends were cut back, 2 bases at V and 1 base at J, with 6 bases in the middle. The CDR3 nucleotides read TGTGCCAGCAGCTTCGTTGCCCAAGAGACCCAGTACTTC. Its protein is CASSFVAQETQYF.

The rearrangement joins TRBV5-4 to TRBJ1-2; weak D call: TRBD1 (5 bases). This CDR3 is 14 amino acids long. Per the germline V gene, CDR1 is SGHNT and CDR2 is YYREEE (reference sequence). V gave up 0 bases and J gave up 7 bases, with 13 bases separating them. The DNA for the CDR3 is TGTGCCAGCAGCTTGGTTCAGGGAACTACTGGCTACACCTTC. Protein sequence: CASSLVQGTTGYTF.

The rearrangement uses TRBV11-1 and TRBJ2-7; D is perhaps TRBD1 (6 bases). CDR1 is SGHAT and CDR2 is FQDESV in the germline V gene (reference sequence). This CDR3 contains 16 residues. V lost 1 base and J lost 0, with 13 bases in between. Written as DNA, the CDR3 is TGTGCCAGCAGCTTAGACCCCAGGGGCGGCTCCTACGAGCAGTACTTC. Its protein is CASSLDPRGGSYEQYF.

This chain joins TRBV4-3 and TRBJ1-2; 7 bases line up with TRBD1. The trim removed 0 bases at V and 4 bases at J, leaving 11 bases unmatched. The CDR3 runs 17 residues. The germline V gene encodes CDR1 LGHNA and CDR2 YSLEER. The CDR3 DNA sequence: TGCGCCAGCAGCCAAGATCCCCCGAGACAGGGAGCCTATGGCTACACCTTC. Translation: CASSQDPPRQGAYGYTF.

V usage is TRBV4-1 and J usage is TRBJ2-1; TRBD2 is a possible D gene (6 bases). Germline V gives CDR1 MGHRA, CDR2 YSYEKL. The CDR3 contains 14 residues. Trimming removed 3 bases from V and 6 bases from J, with 12 bases in between. CDR3 nucleotide sequence: TGCGCCAGCAGCCACCCCCCCGGGGGCAATGAGCAGTTCTTC. This sequence encodes CASSHPPGGNEQFF.

This chain links TRBV9 with TRBJ1-1, with D hard to call. The V and J ends lost 3 bases and 1 base respectively, with 10 bases between them. The length of the CDR3 is 14 residues. CDR1 is SGDLS, CDR2 YYNGEE, per germline. CDR3 DNA: TGTGCCAGCAGCGGAGACACTCCGAACACTGAAGCTTTCTTT. This codes for CASSGDTPNTEAFF.

The J gene is TRBJ1-5, the V gene TRBV7-8, with 7 bases lining up with TRBD1. The CDR3 sequence is 13 residues long. Losses at the gene ends were 5 bases for V and 11 bases for J; bases not matched to a gene: 9. Germline V lookup: CDR1 SGHVS, CDR2 FQNEAQ. In nucleotides, the CDR3 is TGTGCCAGCAGCACGACAGGGTTTGTGGCCCAGCATTTT. This codes for CASSTTGFVAQHF.

The V and J genes are TRBV19 and TRBJ2-1; weak D call: TRBD2 (6 bases). This CDR3 comprises 15 residues. Germline values: CDR1 LNHDA, CDR2 SQIVND (reference sequence). V gave up 2 bases and J gave up 7 bases, with 15 bases separating them. The chain's CDR3 is CASSISGTERNEQFF. The CDR3 DNA sequence: TGTGCCAGTAGTATATCGGGGACTGAGCGGAATGAGCAGTTCTTC. The full variable domain, completed using reference TRBV19 and TRBJ2-1, is DGGITQSPKYLFRKEGQNVTLSCEQNLNHDAMYWYRQDPGQGLRLIYYSQIVNDFQKGDIAEGYSVSREKKESFPLTVTSAQKNPTAFYLCASSISGTERNEQFFGPGTRLTVL.

The rearrangement uses TRBV7-2 and TRBJ2-7, with a tentative D call TRBD1 (5 bases). There are 16 residues in the CDR3. CDR1 and CDR2 (germline): SGHTA, FQGNSA. The germline V and J ends were trimmed by 1 base and 0 bases, with 13 bases remaining between them. The CDR3 DNA sequence: TGTGCCAGCAGCTTAGTGGGCAGGGCGAGCTCCTACGAGCAGTACTTC. Its translation: CASSLVGRASSYEQYF. Full variable domain (outside the CDR3, taken from reference TRBV7-2 and TRBJ2-7): GAGVSQSPSNKVTEKGKDVELRCDPISGHTALYWYRQSLGQGLEFLIYFQGNSAPDKSGLPSDRFSAERTGGSVSTLTIQRTQQEDSAVYLCASSLVGRASSYEQYFGPGTRLTVT.

The chain has TRBV4-1 and TRBJ1-2; D not certain. Trimming stripped 1 base from V and 7 bases from J, with 16 bases between. This CDR3 spans 15 amino acids. Germline V gives CDR1 MGHRA, CDR2 YSYEKL. CDR3 sequence: CASSQGPKESRGYTF. The CDR3 DNA reads TGCGCCAGCAGCCAAGGCCCCAAAGAATCACGTGGCTACACCTTC.

The rearrangement links TRBV27 to TRBJ1-6; D not certain. V shed 8 bases and J shed 3 bases, with 8 bases lying between them. There are 13 residues in the CDR3. CDR1 MNHEY and CDR2 SMNVEV come from the germline V gene (reference sequence). This chain's CDR3 is CASRSYYNSPLHF. CDR3 sequence (DNA): TGTGCCAGCCGGAGCTACTATAATTCACCCCTCCACTTT.

The CDR3 nucleotides are TGTGCCAGCAGTTTAGGAGGGCTGGATGGCTACACCTTC. This encodes CASSLGGLDGYTF. The V call is TRBV27, the J call TRBJ1-2; D unresolved. With 2 bases removed from V and 6 bases from J, the gap between germline ends came to 10 bases. In germline, CDR1 is MNHEY, CDR2 SMNVEV (reference sequence). The CDR3 contains 13 residues.

The V gene is TRBV5-1, the J gene TRBJ1-1, with D tentatively TRBD1 (6 bases). Trimming removed 4 bases from V and 4 bases from J, with 17 bases in between. CDR1 is SGHRS and CDR2 is YFSETQ in the germline V gene. The CDR3 is 15 residues long. The CDR3 spells CASSRGTGGSTEAFF. The CDR3 nucleotides are TGCGCCAGCAGCAGGGGGACGGGCGGAAGCACTGAAGCTTTCTTT.

The count of this clone is one. This chain uses TRBV7-2 with TRBJ2-5; D may match TRBD1 or TRBD2 (5 bases each). V was trimmed by 5 bases and J by 7 bases, leaving 14 bases between them. Germline lookup yields CDR1 SGHTA and CDR2 FQGNSA. The CDR3 spans 13 residues. CDR3 in amino acids: CASSPGARSTQYF. For the CDR3, the DNA is TGTGCCAGCAGCCCCGGGGCCAGGTCGACCCAGTACTTC.

This clone is labeled medium-sized. The V call is TRBV5-4, the J call TRBJ1-2; TRBD1 agrees at 7 bases. The CDR3 extends over 16 amino acids. Germline lookup yields CDR1 SGHNT and CDR2 YYREEE (reference sequence). The ends lost 2 bases at V and 5 bases at J; junction bases unmatched: 12. CDR3 sequence (DNA): TGTGCCAGCAGCTTCTCTCCGCGCGGGACAGCTTATGGCTACACCTTC. Its protein is CASSFSPRGTAYGYTF.

A single count supports this clone. The chain uses TRBV19 and TRBJ2-2; D uncertain. Germline V CDR1 and CDR2: LNHDA, SQIVND (reference sequence). The CDR3 runs to 16 residues. V lost 3 bases and J lost 5, with 16 bases in between. The CDR3 loop reads CASSIPTGISTGELFF. The CDR3 region has the DNA TGTGCCAGTAGTATCCCGACTGGTATTAGTACCGGGGAGCTGTTTTTT.